This T cell receptor beta chain derives from a study of HIV-infected patients and healthy controls. Study in general: About 75% of the sixteen became undetectable by the second bleed, and all after another year of therapy.

This clonotype is labeled as large. Its target is unknown. Roughly three months, about 14 weeks, into antiretroviral therapy, follow-up blood was collected. Whole blood was used without fractionation, so all unsorted peripheral T cells were included. Exclusions covered tumors, febrile or AIDS-related illness, and hepatitis B or C coinfection. Findings and limits, study-wide: Study cohorts differed slightly in age and sex, but this did not explain diversity differences.

Alpha and beta constant-region primers primed reverse transcription of around 500 ng RNA. Separate chain-specific third strand synthesis with multiplexing indices produced the alpha and beta libraries. TCRdb re-derived calls from the 5' RACE reads in MiXCR, one entry per CDR3 protein. Of about 6,600 distinct CDR3 sequences listed, over 7% are singletons. Per the germline V gene, CDR1 is MNHNY and CDR2 is SVGAGI (reference sequence). Between the trimmed V and J ends, which lost 2 bases and 6 bases, there was a span of 7 bases. This CDR3 has 12 residues. Source: blood, taken during antiretroviral therapy. The sequence was collected from an adult with HIV infection. The chain joins TRBV6-6 to TRBJ1-1; D unresolved. The DNA of the CDR3 is TGTGCCAGCAGTTACGGGGAGTCTGAAGCTTTCTTT. Encoded protein: CASSYGESEAFF.